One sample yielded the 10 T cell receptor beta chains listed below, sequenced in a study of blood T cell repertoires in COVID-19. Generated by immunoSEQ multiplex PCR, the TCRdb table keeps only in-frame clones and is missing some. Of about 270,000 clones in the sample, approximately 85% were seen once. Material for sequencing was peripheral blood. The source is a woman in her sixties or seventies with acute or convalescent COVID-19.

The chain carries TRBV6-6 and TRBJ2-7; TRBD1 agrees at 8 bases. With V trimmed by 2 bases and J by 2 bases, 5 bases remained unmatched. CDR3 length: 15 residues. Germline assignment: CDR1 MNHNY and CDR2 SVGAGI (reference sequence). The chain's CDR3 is CASSYDRGGAYEQYF. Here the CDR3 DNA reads TGTGCCAGCAGTTACGACAGGGGTGGGGCCTACGAGCAGTACTTC.

The CDR3 nucleotides read TGTGCCAGCTCCCTGCCAGGCGGCGGGGGGGCCGGTGAGCAGTTCTTC. This encodes CASSLPGGGGAGEQFF. This chain connects TRBV18 to TRBJ2-1; the match to TRBD2 covers 9 bases. The CDR3 totals 16 residues. The V gene's germline CDR1 is KGHSH and CDR2 LQKENI. V lost 6 bases to trimming and J lost 9 bases; unmatched junction nucleotides: 15.

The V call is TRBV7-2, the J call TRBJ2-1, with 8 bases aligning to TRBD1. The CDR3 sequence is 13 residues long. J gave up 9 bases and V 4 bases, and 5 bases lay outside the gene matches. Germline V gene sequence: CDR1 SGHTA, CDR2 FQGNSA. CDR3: CASSSDRGGEQFF. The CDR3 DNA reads TGTGCCAGCAGCTCCGACAGGGGTGGTGAGCAGTTCTTC.

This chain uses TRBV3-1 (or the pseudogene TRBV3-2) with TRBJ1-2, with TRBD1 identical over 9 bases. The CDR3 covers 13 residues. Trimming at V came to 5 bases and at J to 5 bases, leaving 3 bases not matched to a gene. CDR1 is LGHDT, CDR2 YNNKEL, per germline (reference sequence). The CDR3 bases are TGTGCCAGCAGCGCGACAGGGGGATATGGCTACACCTTC. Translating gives CASSATGGYGYTF.

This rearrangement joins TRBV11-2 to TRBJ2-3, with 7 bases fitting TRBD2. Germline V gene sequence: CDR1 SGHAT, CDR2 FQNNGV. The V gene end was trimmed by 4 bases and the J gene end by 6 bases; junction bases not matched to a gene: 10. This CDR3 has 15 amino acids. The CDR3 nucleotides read TGTGCCAGCAGCTCAAAGCGGGGTGCCCGGGATACGCAGTATTTT. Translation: CASSSKRGARDTQYF.

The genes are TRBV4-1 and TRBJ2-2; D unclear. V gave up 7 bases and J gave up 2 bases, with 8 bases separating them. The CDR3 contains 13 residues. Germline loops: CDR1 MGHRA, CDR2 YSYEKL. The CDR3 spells CASMSSNTGELFF. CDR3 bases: TGCGCCAGCATGTCGAGTAACACCGGGGAGCTGTTTTTT.

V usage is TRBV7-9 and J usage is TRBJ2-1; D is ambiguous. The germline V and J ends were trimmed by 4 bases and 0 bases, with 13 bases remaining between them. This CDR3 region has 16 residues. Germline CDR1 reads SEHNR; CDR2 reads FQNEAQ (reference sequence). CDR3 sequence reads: CASSSLRGVSYNEQFF. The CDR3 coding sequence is TGTGCCAGCAGCTCCCTACGAGGTGTCTCCTACAATGAGCAGTTCTTC.

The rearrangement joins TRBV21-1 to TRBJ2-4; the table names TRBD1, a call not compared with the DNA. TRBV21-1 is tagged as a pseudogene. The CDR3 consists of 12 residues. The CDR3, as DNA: TGTGCCAGCACACAGGGGGCGAACATTCAGTACTTC. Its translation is CASTQGANIQYF.

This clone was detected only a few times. The CDR3 is CASSFGAGQGIDTQYF. For the CDR3, the DNA is TGTGCCAGCAGCTTCGGAGCGGGACAGGGGATCGATACGCAGTATTTT. V is TRBV2 and J is TRBJ2-3, with 10 bases identical to TRBD1. The length of the CDR3 is 16 residues. V trimming: 6 bases; J trimming: 6 bases; junction bases outside the gene matches: 12. Germline CDR1 is SNHLY and CDR2 is FYNNEI.

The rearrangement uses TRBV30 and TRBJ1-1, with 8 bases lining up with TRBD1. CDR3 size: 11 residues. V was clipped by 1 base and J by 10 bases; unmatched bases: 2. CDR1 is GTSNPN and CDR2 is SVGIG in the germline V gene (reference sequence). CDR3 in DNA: TGTGCCTGGAGTGACGACAGGGGAGCTTTCTTT. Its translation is CAWSDDRGAFF.